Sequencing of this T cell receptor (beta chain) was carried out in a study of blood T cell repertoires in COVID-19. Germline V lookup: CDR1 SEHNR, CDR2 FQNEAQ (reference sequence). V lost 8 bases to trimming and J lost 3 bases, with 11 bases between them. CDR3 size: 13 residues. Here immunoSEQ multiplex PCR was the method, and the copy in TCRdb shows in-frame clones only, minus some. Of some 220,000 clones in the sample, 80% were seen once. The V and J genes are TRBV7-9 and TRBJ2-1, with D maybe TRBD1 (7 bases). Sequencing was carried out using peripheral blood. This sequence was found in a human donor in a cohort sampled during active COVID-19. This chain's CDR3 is CASGQGGYNEQFF. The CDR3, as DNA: TGTGCCAGCGGGCAGGGGGGCTACAATGAGCAGTTCTTC. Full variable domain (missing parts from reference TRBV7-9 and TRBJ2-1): DTGVSQNPRHKITKRGQNVTFRCDPISEHNRLYWYRQTLGQGPEFLTYFQNEAQLEKSRLLSDRFSAERPKGSFSTLEIQRTEQGDSAMYLCASGQGGYNEQFFGPGTRLTVL.